The clone carrying this T cell receptor (beta chain) was counted at least ten times. The antigen is undetermined. This entry comes from a study of read filtering for tumor transcriptome and immune sequencing. Study information: Patients were some 16 male and about 14 female, mean age around 66 years, range about 45 to 85. DNase treatment preceded whole-transcriptome library preparation. TCR-mapped reads were about 3.5 to 11 million with IR-seq versus roughly 85 to 1,300 with RNA-seq.

General study points: This fraction held mixed bone marrow immune cells after CD138-negative sorting.

This library used 300 to 500 ng RNA and molecular barcoded adaptors spanning alpha/delta and beta/gamma chains. TCRdb used MiXCR to reprocess the reads, holding one entry per CDR3 protein. The sample consists of tens of thousands of distinct CDR3 sequences, roughly 19% of them appearing once. Germline V gene data show CDR1 as MDHEN and CDR2 as SYDVKM. This CDR3 has 14 residues. V lost 6 bases to trimming and J lost 4 bases; unmatched junction nucleotides: 7. The sequence was collected from a donor at least 40 years old with multiple myeloma. Sequencing input: a population of CD138-negative cells sorted from bone marrow. This chain connects TRBV28 to TRBJ2-5, with 8 bases matching TRBD2. CDR3 loop: CASRPGGYRETQYF. In DNA, the CDR3 is TGTGCCAGCAGACCGGGGGGGTACCGAGAGACCCAGTACTTC.